The next 22 T cell receptor beta chains were all read from a single sample in a study of Tregs in tolerant kidney transplant recipients (dated by TCRdb to about 2019). Preparation of the library involved the immunoSEQ multiplex PCR assay. TCRdb's version of the immuneACCESS table is confined to in-frame rearrangements and falls short of the full clone set. An unresolved V gene accounts for under half of the shortfall where checked; the remainder is of unknown origin. Here the sample has more than 90,000 clones; 85% to 95% occur a single time. Approximately 0.54% of the sample is in the top ten clones. The sequenced material came from CD4+ T cells from blood. All receptors derive from a human donor in good health.

V is TRBV30 and J is TRBJ1-1; D call uncertain. Per germline, CDR1 GTSNPN and CDR2 SVGIG (reference sequence). V dropped 4 bases and J dropped 11 bases, with 20 bases sitting between them. CDR3 length: 13 amino acids. The CDR3 DNA reads TGTGCCTGGAACGGAGGGCCGCTGCTTGGGGCTTTCTTT. Its translation is CAWNGGPLLGAFF.

The rearrangement joins TRBV5-1 to TRBJ2-3; 9 bases fit TRBD1. The CDR3 is 16 amino acids. V lost 2 bases to trimming and J lost 4 bases; unmatched junction nucleotides: 8. Per germline, CDR1 SGHRS and CDR2 YFSETQ. CDR3 loop: CASSFTGGQGADTQYF. The CDR3 coding sequence is TGCGCCAGCAGCTTCACGGGGGGACAGGGCGCAGATACGCAGTATTTT. Supplemented by reference TRBV5-1 and TRBJ2-3, the full variable domain reads KAGVTQTPRYLIKTRGQQVTLSCSPISGHRSVSWYQQTPGQGLQFLFEYFSETQRNKGNFPGRFSGRQFSNSRSEMNVSTLELGDSALYLCASSFTGGQGADTQYFGPGTRLTVL.

This sequence joins TRBV6-5 and TRBJ1-1; 8 bases agree with TRBD1. CDR1 is MNHEY and CDR2 is SVGAGI in the germline V gene. Unmatched junction bases numbered 3, after V lost 5 bases and J lost 4 bases. There are 13 residues in the CDR3. The CDR3 region is CASSQTGGTEAFF. CDR3 DNA: TGTGCCAGCAGTCAAACAGGGGGCACTGAAGCTTTCTTT.

The chain carries TRBV11-2 and TRBJ2-7, with TRBD2 identical over 14 bases. The CDR3 has 17 amino acids. V lost 5 bases and J lost 9; bases outside the gene matches: 15. Looked up from germline, CDR1 is SGHAT and CDR2 is FQNNGV. The CDR3 region is CASSLALGGTSGRVQYF. DNA for the CDR3: TGTGCCAGCAGCCTTGCCCTGGGCGGGACTAGCGGGAGAGTGCAGTACTTC.

This clone has just one count. The CDR3 DNA reads as TGTGCCAGCACACGGCGGGAAGGGAATGAGCAGTTCTTC. Translating gives CASTRREGNEQFF. V is TRBV6-7 and J is TRBJ2-1, with a possible D match to TRBD2 (6 bases). TRBV6-7 is annotated as an ORF whose role is uncertain. The CDR3 covers 13 residues. Trimming stripped 7 bases from V and 7 bases from J, with 14 bases between.

The CDR3 nucleotides are TGTGCCACCAGCAGAGATCACGGGCTAGCGGGAGTGGAGACCCAGTACTTC. It yields the protein CATSRDHGLAGVETQYF. The rearrangement joins TRBV15 to TRBJ2-5, with 10 positions matching TRBD2. Germline V lookup: CDR1 LNHNV, CDR2 YYDKDF (reference sequence). After removal of 0 bases from V and 5 bases from J, the junction contained 9 bases not matched to a gene. This CDR3 has 17 amino acids.

The gene calls are TRBV9 and TRBJ2-7; 9 nucleotides line up with TRBD1. Trimming cost V 2 bases and J 4 bases; bases outside gene matches: 4. This CDR3 is 14 amino acids long. Germline CDR1 is SGDLS and CDR2 is YYNGEE. The CDR3 bases are TGTGCCAGCAGCGTTGGACAGGGGTGGTACGAGCAGTACTTC. Its translation: CASSVGQGWYEQYF. Combining the CDR3 with reference TRBV9 and TRBJ2-7 gives the whole variable domain DSGVTQTPKHLITATGQRVTLRCSPRSGDLSVYWYQQSLDQGLQFLIQYYNGEERAKGNILERFSAQQFPDLHSELNLSSLELGDSALYFCASSVGQGWYEQYFGPGTRLTVT.

V is TRBV5-4 and J is TRBJ1-2; 8 positions agree with TRBD1. The V gene's germline CDR1 is SGHNT and CDR2 YYREEE (reference sequence). This CDR3 region has 16 residues. The junction had 12 bases not matched to a gene; V was cut back by 2 bases and J by 6 bases. CDR3 sequence (DNA): TGTGCCAGCAGCTTACGCTCCAGGGGGCAGAGAAATGGCTACACCTTC. Its translation is CASSLRSRGQRNGYTF.

The rearrangement links TRBV18 to TRBJ2-1; D is undetermined. The V end was cut by 2 bases, the J end by 4 bases, with 6 bases between. Germline values: CDR1 KGHSH, CDR2 LQKENI. This CDR3 has 13 residues. The CDR3 nucleotides read TGTGCCAGCTCACCATCAGTTTACAATGAGCAGTTCTTC. Amino acids: CASSPSVYNEQFF.

The CDR3: CASSFPGLAGADTQYF. The DNA of the CDR3 is TGTGCCAGCAGCTTTCCGGGACTAGCGGGAGCGGATACGCAGTATTTT. This rearrangement joins TRBV7-8 to TRBJ2-3; 14 bases align to TRBD2. With V trimmed by 3 bases and J by 6 bases, 5 bases remained unmatched. This CDR3 spans 16 amino acids. Looked up from germline, CDR1 is SGHVS and CDR2 is FQNEAQ.

The CDR3 sequence is CSVEGLYGTGPLKTEAFF. As DNA, the CDR3 is TGCAGCGTTGAAGGTTTATATGGGACAGGGCCGTTAAAGACTGAAGCTTTCTTT. The chain links TRBV29-1 to TRBJ1-1; 9 nucleotides match TRBD1. The CDR3 sequence is 18 residues long. The V and J ends lost 1 base and 5 bases, in that order; junction bases with no gene match: 17. CDR1 SQVTM and CDR2 ANQGSEA come from the germline V gene.

The chain couples TRBV7-3 to TRBJ2-2; 14 nucleotides align to TRBD2. The CDR3 is made up of 16 amino acids. CDR1 and CDR2 (germline): SGHTA, FQGTGA. Unmatched junction bases numbered 3, after V lost 5 bases and J lost 4 bases. The CDR3: CASSRGLAGGTGELFF. As DNA, the CDR3 is TGTGCCAGCAGCCGCGGACTAGCGGGAGGCACCGGGGAGCTGTTTTTT.

The rearrangement uses TRBV7-2 and TRBJ1-2, with D perhaps TRBD1 (6 bases). The germline CDR1 and CDR2 sequences are SGHTA and FQGNSA. Deletions cut 7 bases from V and 3 bases from J, with 15 bases between. The CDR3 sequence is 14 residues long. The CDR3 bases are TGTGCCAGCACTGAAGGGGGGCTTGACTATGGCTACACCTTC. It translates to CASTEGGLDYGYTF.

This clone was seen only once. The J gene is TRBJ1-1, the V gene TRBV7-2, with 7 bases identical to TRBD1. The V gene end was trimmed by 7 bases and the J gene end by 5 bases; junction bases not matched to a gene: 7. The CDR3 sequence is 13 residues long. CDR1 is SGHTA and CDR2 is FQGNSA in the germline V gene. The CDR3 loop is CASTTGRMTEAFF. The DNA for the CDR3 is TGTGCCAGCACGACAGGGCGGATGACTGAAGCTTTCTTT.

This chain's CDR3 is CASLLAGGDYEQYF. In nucleotides, the CDR3 is TGTGCCAGCCTCTTAGCGGGAGGGGACTACGAGCAGTACTTC. V and J are TRBV5-8 and TRBJ2-7; the match to TRBD2 covers 11 bases. J was trimmed by 3 bases and V by 7 bases; bases with no gene match: 6. The CDR3 is 14 amino acids. The V gene's germline CDR1 is SGHTS and CDR2 YDEGEE. Looking up the rest from reference TRBV5-8 and TRBJ2-7 gives the full variable domain: EAGVTQSPTHLIKTRGQQATLRCSPISGHTSVYWYQQALGLGLQFLLWYDEGEERNRGNFPPRFSGRQFPNYSSELNVNALELEDSALYLCASLLAGGDYEQYFGPGTRLTVT.

V is TRBV5-5 and J is TRBJ1-1; no clear D. Germline CDR1 and CDR2: SGHKS and YYEKEE (reference sequence). V was clipped by 2 bases and J by 3 bases, with 14 bases between them. This CDR3 has 15 amino acids. CDR3 sequence (DNA): TGTGCCAGCAGCTTCGGGATCGCTTTCGACACTGAAGCTTTCTTT. Its translation is CASSFGIAFDTEAFF.

This chain uses TRBV15 with TRBJ2-7; no definite D call. Per germline, CDR1 LNHNV and CDR2 YYDKDF (reference sequence). V was shortened by 4 bases and J by 7 bases, with 11 bases between the two germline ends. This CDR3 spans 12 amino acids. The DNA of the CDR3 is TGTGCCACCAGCACCAAACCCGGGGAGCAGTACTTC. As protein: CATSTKPGEQYF. The full variable domain, rest sourced from reference TRBV15 and TRBJ2-7, is DAMVIQNPRYQVTQFGKPVTLSCSQTLNHNVMYWYQQKSSQAPKLLFHYYDKDFNNEADTPDNFQSRRPNTSFCFLDIRSPGLGDTAMYLCATSTKPGEQYFGPGTRLTVT.

The V gene is TRBV7-6, the J gene TRBJ1-1, with unresolved D. Germline CDR1 is SGHVS and CDR2 is FNYEAQ. The V gene lost 2 bases and the J gene lost 0 bases, with 13 bases spanning the gap. The length of the CDR3 is 16 residues. DNA of the CDR3: TGTGCCAGCAGCTTATTAGGTAAAGGGTTGAACACTGAAGCTTTCTTT. It is translated as CASSLLGKGLNTEAFF.

J is TRBJ2-2 and V is TRBV7-9; TRBD1 matches at 7 bases. Germline V gene lookup returns CDR1 SEHNR and CDR2 FQNEAQ (reference sequence). Trimming cost V 3 bases and J 6 bases; bases outside gene matches: 1. The CDR3 contains 13 residues. The DNA of the CDR3 is TGTGCCAGCAGCTTCACAGGGGCCGGGGAGCTGTTTTTT. It translates to CASSFTGAGELFF.

The genes are TRBV6-6 and TRBJ1-2; no reliable D call. V was pared by 4 bases and J by 3 bases, with 18 bases between. Per the germline V gene, CDR1 is MNHNY and CDR2 is SVGAGI (reference sequence). The length of the CDR3 is 16 residues. This chain's CDR3 is CASSSTRGSRDYGYTF. The CDR3 DNA follows: TGTGCCAGCAGTTCCACTCGGGGATCTCGGGACTATGGCTACACCTTC.

The chain is built from TRBV10-2 and TRBJ2-7; 7 positions agree with TRBD2. V lost 2 bases, J lost 6 bases, and 4 bases stayed unmatched. This CDR3 spans 13 amino acids. The germline gives CDR1 WSHSY, CDR2 SAAADI. Here the CDR3 DNA reads TGCGCCAGCAGTGAGGTATCGGGAGGCGAGCAGTACTTC. Translated: CASSEVSGGEQYF.

This rearrangement joins TRBV6-6 to TRBJ1-5; the match to TRBD1 covers 7 bases. V shed 5 bases and J 3 bases; nucleotides not matched to a gene: 4. Per the germline V gene, CDR1 is MNHNY and CDR2 is SVGAGI (reference sequence). The CDR3 loop spans 14 amino acids. DNA for the CDR3: TGTGCCAGCAGTCGCGACAGGGACAATCAGCCCCAGCATTTT. It translates to CASSRDRDNQPQHF.